These T cell receptor beta chains were read from a single sample in a study of response to subunit inactivated influenza vaccine. Each CDR3 protein gets one entry after TCRdb re-called the RT-PCR reads with MiXCR. The repertoire has under 500,000 distinct CDR3 sequences, 10% to 11% of them found once; the top ten carry about 12%. Specimen: PBMCs from blood, collected 45 days after vaccination. These TCRs come from a man aged 45-65 years who received an inactivated influenza vaccine. CDR3s include the opening cysteine and the closing phenylalanine or tryptophan. Each record gives: clone size, D gene, J gene, V gene, CDR3 protein, CDR3 DNA. A D gene is named only where the DNA matches it firmly. Clone size appears in some rows only: once, few, many, or a class for an expanded clone.

NA NA TRBJ2-5 TRBV24-1 CATSPPYQETQYF TGTGCCACCAGTCCCCCTTACCAAGAGACCCAGTACTTC
NA NA TRBJ2-6 TRBV3-1 CASSQDLASNNVLTF TGTGCCAGCAGCCAAGATCTCGCTAGCAACAACGTCCTGACTTTC
many NA TRBJ1-6 TRBV12-3/TRBV12-4 CASSFQGNSPLHF TGTGCCAGCAGTTTTCAGGGGAATTCACCCCTCCACTTT
few TRBD1 TRBJ1-2 TRBV10-3 CAISGQGNYGYTF TGTGCCATCAGTGGACAGGGAAACTATGGCTACACCTTC
many NA TRBJ2-6 TRBV6-1 CASGRDEANVLTF TGTGCCAGCGGACGCGACGAGGCCAACGTCCTGACTTTC
many NA TRBJ1-6 TRBV4-1 CASSQVGTNSPLHF TGCGCCAGCAGCCAAGTAGGGACTAATTCACCCCTCCACTTT
few NA TRBJ1-5 TRBV6-2/TRBV6-3 CASSYGVGTQHF TGTGCCAGCAGTTATGGGGTCGGGACCCAGCATTTT
many TRBD1 TRBJ1-6 TRBV10-3 CAISEAGTVNSPLHF TGTGCCATCAGTGAGGCGGGGACAGTCAATTCACCCCTCCACTTT
many TRBD2 TRBJ2-7 TRBV12-3/TRBV12-4 CASSLAASGKYEQYF TGTGCCAGCAGTTTAGCGGCTAGCGGAAAGTACGAGCAGTACTTC
many NA TRBJ1-4 TRBV12-3/TRBV12-4 CASRLRAGGEKLFF TGTGCCAGCAGACTGCGGGCCGGAGGGGAAAAACTGTTTTTT
NA TRBD1 TRBJ1-6 TRBV12-3/TRBV12-4 CASGPDRGSPLHF TGTGCCAGCGGACCAGACAGGGGTTCACCCCTCCACTTT
few TRBD1 TRBJ2-5 TRBV5-6 CASSLKTYGTGLVEETQYF TGTGCCAGCAGCTTGAAGACGTACGGGACAGGGTTGGTTGAAGAGACCCAGTACTTC
NA NA TRBJ1-2 TRBV2 CASSDMTSYGYTF TGTGCCAGCAGTGACATGACATCTTATGGCTACACCTTC
NA TRBD1 TRBJ2-7 TRBV27 CASSAGQGGSYEQYF TGTGCCAGCAGTGCGGGACAGGGAGGTTCCTACGAGCAGTACTTC
few NA TRBJ2-3 TRBV12-3/TRBV12-4 CASGPGTGDTQYF TGTGCCAGCGGACCGGGGACGGGGGATACGCAGTATTTT
few TRBD2 TRBJ2-1 TRBV18 CASSLYLADVDEQFF TGTGCCAGCTCACTTTACCTAGCGGACGTCGATGAGCAGTTCTTC
many NA TRBJ2-7 TRBV20-1 CSVSGTSYEQYF TGCAGCGTTTCCGGGACCTCCTACGAGCAGTACTTC
many NA TRBJ1-5 TRBV7-9 CASSLEAGSSNQPQHF TGTGCCAGCAGCTTAGAGGCAGGGAGTAGCAATCAGCCCCAGCATTTT
few TRBD1 TRBJ1-4 TRBV4-1 CASSYMTGGNEKLFF TGCGCCAGCAGTTATATGACAGGGGGTAATGAAAAACTGTTTTTT
many TRBD2 TRBJ2-5 TRBV6-5 CASRIAGGTQYF TGTGCCAGCAGGATAGCGGGTGGGACCCAGTACTTC
few TRBD1 TRBJ2-1 TRBV7-8 CASSPQDRGSNEQFF TGTGCCAGCAGCCCCCAGGACAGGGGATCCAATGAGCAGTTCTTC
many NA TRBJ1-1 TRBV5-1 CASSLRQGMAEAFF TGCGCCAGCAGCTTGCGCCAGGGGATGGCTGAAGCTTTCTTT
few NA TRBJ2-7 TRBV28 CASSPSGRTYEQYF TGTGCCAGCAGCCCCTCAGGTCGAACCTACGAGCAGTACTTC
few NA TRBJ2-7 TRBV7-3 CASSLGAGSRYEQYF TGTGCCAGCAGCTTAGGTGCAGGTTCAAGGTACGAGCAGTACTTC
few NA TRBJ1-4 TRBV5-5 CASSLAGTGLNEKLFF TGTGCCAGCAGCTTGGCCGGTACAGGGCTTAATGAAAAACTGTTTTTT
NA NA TRBJ2-3 TRBV20-1 CSAPATFYSTDTQYF TGCAGTGCTCCTGCGACATTTTATAGCACAGATACGCAGTATTTT
NA TRBD1 TRBJ2-3 TRBV19 CASSERTGADTQYF TGTGCCAGTAGTGAACGGACAGGGGCCGATACGCAGTATTTT
few NA TRBJ2-2 TRBV12-3/TRBV12-4 CASSLVTGNTGELFF TGTGCCAGCAGTTTAGTGACAGGGAACACCGGGGAGCTGTTTTTT
few NA TRBJ1-5 TRBV12-3/TRBV12-4 CASRDYSNQPQHF TGTGCCAGCAGAGACTATAGCAATCAGCCCCAGCATTTT
few NA TRBJ2-7 TRBV5-1 CASSLRFRATNEQYF TGCGCCAGCAGCTTGAGATTCCGGGCAACCAACGAGCAGTACTTC
few NA TRBJ2-2 TRBV20-1 CSARLVRESTGELFF TGCAGTGCTAGACTGGTGAGGGAGTCCACCGGGGAGCTGTTTTTT
few NA TRBJ1-3 TRBV4-2 CASSQEIRPPGNTIYF TGTGCCAGCAGCCAAGAAATTCGGCCCCCTGGAAACACCATATATTTT
NA TRBD2 TRBJ2-3 TRBV7-2 CASSSQGLADATQYF TGTGCCAGCAGCTCCCAGGGACTAGCGGACGCTACGCAGTATTTT
NA TRBD2 TRBJ2-1 TRBV11-2 CASSLEGRRGSSYNEQFF TGTGCCAGCAGCTTAGAGGGACGGCGGGGGAGCTCCTACAATGAGCAGTTCTTC
NA NA TRBJ1-1 TRBV5-6 CASSLTGRGRWTEAFF TGTGCCAGCAGCTTAACAGGGCGAGGGCGTTGGACTGAAGCTTTCTTT
few NA TRBJ2-3 TRBV7-9 CASSLAGGWDTQYF TGTGCCAGCAGCTTGGCCGGGGGCTGGGATACGCAGTATTTT
many NA TRBJ2-7 TRBV12-3/TRBV12-4 CASSTYNEQYF TGTGCCAGCAGTACTTACAACGAGCAGTACTTC
many NA TRBJ1-5 TRBV20-1 CSASEAGLNQPQHF TGCAGTGCTAGCGAGGCGGGGCTCAATCAGCCCCAGCATTTT
few NA TRBJ1-5 TRBV7-8 CASSLNPYGPNQPQHF TGTGCCAGCAGCTTAAATCCATATGGACCGAATCAGCCCCAGCATTTT
NA NA TRBJ2-3 TRBV12-3/TRBV12-4 CASSPGPNTDTQYF TGTGCCAGCAGCCCGGGACCGAACACAGATACGCAGTATTTT
few TRBD1 TRBJ2-7 TRBV7-2 CASRTGKGAYEQYF TGTGCCAGCAGAACAGGGAAGGGGGCTTACGAGCAGTACTTC
NA NA TRBJ2-7 TRBV11-1 CASSSRVEYEQYF TGTGCCAGCAGCTCGCGGGTCGAGTACGAGCAGTACTTC
NA NA TRBJ1-4 TRBV11-2 CASSMDSNEKLFF TGTGCCAGCAGCATGGACAGCAATGAAAAACTGTTTTTT
NA NA TRBJ1-2 TRBV20-1 CSARDYSGEENDGYTF TGCAGTGCTAGAGATTATTCCGGAGAAGAAAACGATGGCTACACCTTC
NA TRBD1 TRBJ2-3 TRBV20-1 CSARVGQRVGNTQYF TGCAGTGCTAGAGTGGGACAGCGCGTGGGGAATACGCAGTATTTT
few NA TRBJ2-3 TRBV28 CASSSRRSTQYF TGTGCCAGCAGTTCAAGACGATCTACGCAGTATTTT
few TRBD1 TRBJ1-1 TRBV27 CASKESPGQGYRDEAFF TGTGCCAGCAAAGAATCCCCGGGACAGGGGTATCGGGATGAAGCTTTCTTT
many TRBD2 TRBJ2-5 TRBV15 CATSVGLAGVTQYF TGTGCCACCAGCGTGGGACTAGCGGGAGTGACCCAGTACTTC
few NA TRBJ1-1 TRBV4-2 CASSRDPQAEAFF TGTGCCAGCAGCCGAGATCCGCAGGCGGAAGCTTTCTTT
NA TRBD1 TRBJ2-7 TRBV4-2 CASSQDLQGAYEQYF TGTGCCAGCAGCCAAGATCTGCAGGGGGCATACGAGCAGTACTTC
many NA TRBJ1-5 TRBV4-3 CASSQEAQGRNQPQHF TGCGCCAGCAGCCAAGAAGCGCAGGGGCGGAATCAGCCCCAGCATTTT
NA NA TRBJ2-1 TRBV28 CASSPDRHEQFF TGTGCCAGCAGCCCGGACCGCCATGAGCAGTTCTTC
NA NA TRBJ2-3 TRBV18 CASSVPNTDTQYF TGTGCCAGCTCAGTCCCGAACACAGATACGCAGTATTTT
many NA TRBJ2-3 TRBV20-1 CSAPETGTQYF TGCAGTGCCCCAGAGACGGGTACGCAGTATTTT
few NA TRBJ2-1 TRBV14 CASSQIAGPGRNEQFF TGTGCCAGCAGCCAAATTGCTGGGCCCGGACGGAATGAGCAGTTCTTC
NA NA TRBJ2-5 TRBV24-1 CATSDPGSRGETQYF TGTGCCACCAGTGACCCCGGGTCGAGGGGAGAGACCCAGTACTTC
NA NA TRBJ2-3 TRBV30 CAWILRGTDTQYF TGTGCCTGGATCCTGCGGGGCACAGATACGCAGTATTTT
many NA TRBJ1-5 TRBV12-3/TRBV12-4 CASSLGMIQPQHF TGTGCCAGCAGTTTAGGCATGATTCAGCCCCAGCATTTT
NA TRBD1 TRBJ2-1 TRBV7-8 CASSLVGQGMIDEQFF TGTGCCAGCAGCTTAGTAGGACAGGGTATGATCGATGAGCAGTTCTTC
few TRBD1 TRBJ1-2 TRBV16 CASSPNRGLYGYTF TGTGCCAGCAGCCCCAACAGGGGCCTCTATGGCTACACCTTC